Listed here is a single TCR beta chain. Time point denoted: pre-treatment baseline. Assay used: immunoSEQ multiplex PCR; TCRdb lists only in-frame clones, some missing. The table includes over 10,000 clones, less than 85% detected once. The data were obtained in a study of blood T cell dynamics during melanoma immunotherapy. Study information: Standard first-line treatment here was pembrolizumab or nivolumab plus ipilimumab in metastatic melanoma.

Sample: blood, taken from a patient treated with checkpoint blockade. The receptor was derived from a human donor with melanoma.

This CDR3 reads CASSVRDRGAYEQYF. The CDR3 region has the DNA TGTGCCAGCAGCGTCCGGGACAGGGGGGCCTACGAGCAGTACTTC. This chain links TRBV14 with TRBJ2-5; 11 nucleotides agree with TRBD1. The end of the DNA aligns better with TRBJ2-7, so the J call may be wrong. The germline gives CDR1 SGHDN, CDR2 FVKESK. CDR3 length: 15 residues.